This is a list of T cell receptor beta chains from one sample in a study of blood T cell repertoires in COVID-19. Measured with immunoSEQ multiplex PCR; TCRdb has only the in-frame clones, and not every one. This sample has about 50,000 clones, with about nine tenths found just once. The sample taken for sequencing was peripheral blood. The receptors come from a man aged 50 or older with active COVID-19. Each CDR3 is given without its conserved first and last residue.

TRBJ2-7 TRBV6-6 ASSSRGQISYEQY
TRBJ2-5 TRBV27 ASSFSHRTGERETQY
TRBJ2-5 TRBV6-5 ASSPGRETQY
TRBJ2-7 TRBV27 ASSLYPPGLLGYEQY
TRBJ1-1 TRBV18 ASCTSQRGTEAF
TRBJ2-4 TRBV7-9 ASSNAGEAKNIQY
TRBJ2-1 TRBV6-2/TRBV6-3 ASSYELGQGGYNEQF
TRBJ1-6 TRBV6-5 ASTRLGQGDSPLH
TRBJ2-1 TRBV10-3 AISGDIARVNEQF
TRBJ2-7 TRBV2 ASSDAGSYEQY
TRBJ1-1 TRBV4-1 ASSPDSNTEAF
TRBJ1-1 TRBV7-2 ASSYSWAGEAF
TRBJ2-3 TRBV7-2 ASSPGQVGADTQY
TRBJ2-5 TRBV4-3 ASSQDHRPEETQY
TRBJ1-5 TRBV4-1 ASSQDQGPGQPQH
TRBJ2-7 TRBV3-1/TRBV3-2 ASSQRYEQY
TRBJ1-5 TRBV19 ASRWTWESNQPQH
TRBJ1-2 TRBV4-1 ASSQVLPAIYGYT
TRBJ1-2 TRBV21-1 ASSKVNRLDGYT
TRBJ1-1 TRBV6-2/TRBV6-3 ASSYWAGGLGTEAF
TRBJ2-1 TRBV7-6 ASSRPQGSSYNEQF
TRBJ2-7 TRBV7-9 ASSFGGPYEQY
TRBJ1-2 TRBV30 ACPGQGARYGYT
TRBJ1-2 TRBV6-1 ASREVWQEPNYGYT
TRBJ2-7 TRBV6-5 ASRYGGFGSYEQY
TRBJ2-7 TRBV6-5 ASTPPAGVEQY
TRBJ2-3 TRBV15 ATSRVPASGGATDTQY
TRBJ1-2 TRBV11-2 ASSALRRVGYT
TRBJ1-1 TRBV12-5 ASGPRNTEAF
TRBJ2-3 TRBV5-1 ASSYGTETDTQY
TRBJ2-5 TRBV5-1 ASSVRLAGVETQY
TRBJ1-2 TRBV2 ASGNGQGDGYT
TRBJ2-2 TRBV5-6 ASSSLRQGAGTGELF
TRBJ2-5 TRBV19 ASSIGGGPGETQY
TRBJ2-7 TRBV2 ASISRTRDWAEQY
TRBJ2-5 TRBV29-1 SVPGGETQY
TRBJ2-2 TRBV10-3 AISPTGGNTGELF
TRBJ2-2 TRBV6-6 ASEPGQGIRELF
TRBJ2-2 TRBV2 ASTRSGAVTGELF
TRBJ1-4 TRBV7-9 ASSGQGATNEKLF
TRBJ2-7 TRBV6-5 ASKAGGSKGYEQY
TRBJ1-6 TRBV9 ASSPRTDSPLH
TRBJ2-6 TRBV19 ASIPGVSGANVLT
TRBJ2-7 TRBV9 ASSSRGVSDEQY
TRBJ1-1 TRBV6-5 ASSYAQGRNTEAF
TRBJ2-3 TRBV15 ATSRFTDTQY
TRBJ1-2 TRBV11-2 ASSLFGGGYGYT
TRBJ2-3 TRBV4-2 ASSQGASSAPDTQY
TRBJ1-2 TRBV5-1 ASSLEGTGRYGYT
TRBJ2-7 TRBV5-1 ASSFAQSNEQY
TRBJ1-2 TRBV12-3/TRBV12-4 ASSLGGGYT
TRBJ2-1 TRBV29-1 SVGLTSRAEQF
TRBJ2-7 TRBV15 ATSRDRLRPY
TRBJ2-7 TRBV5-1 ASSLASGISYEQY
TRBJ1-1 TRBV10-3 AISESGQGFTEAF
TRBJ2-5 TRBV2 ASSASGRRLETQY
TRBJ2-5 TRBV24-1 ATSDRQETQY
TRBJ2-3 TRBV7-6 ASSPTPGLAGGPPDTQY
TRBJ2-5 TRBV5-4 ASRDRVGQETQY
TRBJ2-3 TRBV28 ASRDRGQDTQY